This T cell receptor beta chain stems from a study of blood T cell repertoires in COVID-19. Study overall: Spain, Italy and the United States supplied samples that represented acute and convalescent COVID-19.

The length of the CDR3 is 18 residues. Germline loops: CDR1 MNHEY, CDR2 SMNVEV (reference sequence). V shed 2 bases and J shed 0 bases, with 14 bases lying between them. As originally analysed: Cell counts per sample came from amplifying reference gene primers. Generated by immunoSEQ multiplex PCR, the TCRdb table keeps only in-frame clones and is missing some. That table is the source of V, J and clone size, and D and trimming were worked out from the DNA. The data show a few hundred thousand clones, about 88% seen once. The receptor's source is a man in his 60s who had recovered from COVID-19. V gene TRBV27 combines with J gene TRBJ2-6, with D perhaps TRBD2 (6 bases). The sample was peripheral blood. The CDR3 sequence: CASSLRLSGGSGANVLTF. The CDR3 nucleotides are TGTGCCAGCAGTTTACGGCTTTCCGGGGGCTCTGGGGCCAACGTCCTGACTTTC.